This T cell receptor beta chain was identified in a study of blood T cell repertoires in COVID-19. Looking at the study overall: Sites across the United States, Italy and Spain contributed samples from acute and convalescent COVID-19. Sources were T cells, B-cell-depleted T cells, or PBMCs; the material itself was cDNA or gDNA.

Original processing notes: Amplification with reference gene primers provided the estimates of nucleated cell counts. Data came from immunoSEQ multiplex PCR; TCRdb stores just in-frame clones and leaves some out. V, J and clone size reflect that table, while D and trimming were determined from the DNA. The repertoire includes 210,000 or so clones, about 92% of them detected once, and around 1.2% sits in the top ten. This CDR3 contains 13 residues. Per germline, CDR1 SGHNT and CDR2 YENEEA. V shed 2 bases and J shed 0 bases, with 5 bases lying between them. The sample was peripheral blood. The chain joins TRBV11-3 to TRBJ2-7; D is uncertain. The receptor's source is a man younger than 40 with acute or convalescent COVID-19. DNA for the CDR3: TGTGCCAGCAGCTTAACAGCCTCCTACGAGCAGTACTTC. This gives the protein CASSLTASYEQYF.